These T cell receptor beta chains were read from a single sample in a study of regulatory T cells in long-lasting Graves disease. A single record per CDR3 protein comes from TCRdb applying MiXCR to the multiplex PCR reads. Found here are 600,000 to 850,000 distinct CDR3 sequences, 30% of them singletons; the top ten hold roughly 46%. Here the sequenced sample was peripheral blood mononuclear cells (PBMCs), taken when the disease was refractory, from a patient treated with antithyroid drugs. The receptors derive from a female donor with Graves disease. The CDR3 runs from the conserved cysteine through the conserved F or W. D genes are given only for firm matches. The size entry is marked missing in some rows and otherwise reads once, few, many or a size class.

V,D,size,J,CDR3,DNA
TRBV19,TRBD1,.,TRBJ1-5,CASWAGTGTIRNQPQHF,TGTGCCAGTTGGGCCGGGACAGGGACTATTCGCAATCAGCCCCAGCATTTT
TRBV24-1,TRBD1,.,TRBJ1-5,CATSDPRDRGADQPQHF,TGTGCCACCAGTGATCCCCGAGACAGGGGGGCTGATCAGCCCCAGCATTTT
TRBV13,TRBD2,few,TRBJ2-7,CASSNRLATYEQYF,TGTGCCAGCAGCAATCGACTAGCCACCTACGAGCAGTACTTC
TRBV27,TRBD1,few,TRBJ2-7,CASSSHRGRYEQYF,TGTGCCAGCAGTTCCCACAGGGGACGCTACGAGCAGTACTTC
TRBV28,TRBD1,many,TRBJ1-2,CASSPGTGRGYGYTF,TGTGCCAGCAGCCCCGGGACAGGGAGGGGCTATGGCTACACCTTC
TRBV2,.,many,TRBJ1-5,CASSEEGSRHQPQHF,TGTGCCAGCAGTGAAGAAGGATCTAGGCATCAGCCCCAGCATTTT
TRBV5-1,.,many,TRBJ1-1,CASSFRGITNTEAFF,TGCGCCAGCAGCTTCCGTGGGATTACGAACACTGAAGCTTTCTTT
TRBV14,TRBD2,.,TRBJ2-1,CASSPPGLAGRAEQFF,TGTGCCAGCAGCCCGCCGGGACTAGCGGGGCGAGCTGAGCAGTTCTTC
TRBV3-1,.,many,TRBJ2-7,CASSLQGTEQYF,TGTGCCAGCAGCCTACAGGGCACCGAGCAGTACTTC
TRBV11-2,.,few,TRBJ1-5,CASSLGPSRGNQPQHF,TGTGCCAGCAGCCTAGGTCCTTCCAGGGGCAATCAGCCCCAGCATTTT
TRBV9,.,.,TRBJ2-6,CASSVGHSGANVLTF,TGTGCCAGCAGCGTAGGGCACTCTGGGGCCAACGTCCTGACTTTC
TRBV20-1,.,many,TRBJ1-2,CSAPSAGNYGYTF,TGCAGTGCTCCCAGCGCAGGGAACTATGGCTACACCTTC
TRBV9,.,.,TRBJ1-2,CASSVTQGPYEVYGYTF,TGTGCCAGCAGCGTCACCCAGGGTCCATACGAGGTATATGGCTACACCTTC
TRBV27,TRBD1,many,TRBJ1-2,CASSSTGETYGYTF,TGTGCCAGCAGTTCGACAGGGGAAACCTATGGCTACACCTTC
TRBV20-1,.,.,TRBJ1-4,CSAGAGDVANEKLFF,TGCAGTGCTGGGGCAGGGGATGTGGCTAATGAAAAACTGTTTTTT
TRBV20-1,.,few,TRBJ2-7,CSARGLGYEQYF,TGCAGTGCTAGAGGACTAGGGTACGAGCAGTACTTC
TRBV7-9,.,few,TRBJ2-5,CASSLGAKETQYF,TGTGCCAGCAGCTTGGGGGCCAAAGAGACCCAGTACTTC
TRBV6-1,.,.,TRBJ1-1,CASSPRRVHTEAFF,TGTGCCAGCAGCCCCCGCCGTGTTCACACTGAAGCTTTCTTT
TRBV4-1,TRBD1,.,TRBJ1-2,CASSGPYRDRGQGYTF,TGCGCCAGCAGCGGGCCTTACCGGGACAGGGGGCAAGGCTACACCTTC
TRBV3-1,.,few,TRBJ2-2,CASSQDRVTWAGELFF,TGTGCCAGCAGCCAAGATCGGGTGACCTGGGCCGGGGAGCTGTTTTTT
TRBV2,.,.,TRBJ2-2,CASSNLDLNTGELFF,TGTGCCAGCAGCAATTTGGACCTAAACACCGGGGAGCTGTTTTTT
TRBV6-1,.,.,TRBJ1-2,CASSPQAGGYGYTF,TGTGCCAGCAGCCCCCAGGCCGGGGGGTATGGCTACACCTTC
TRBV5-1,.,few,TRBJ2-7,CASSTHSGAYEQYF,TGCGCCAGCAGCACCCACTCGGGAGCCTACGAGCAGTACTTC
TRBV11-3,.,few,TRBJ2-1,CASSQLAGGYNEQFF,TGTGCCAGCAGCCAGCTGGCGGGCGGATACAATGAGCAGTTCTTC
TRBV3-1,TRBD1,.,TRBJ1-1,CASSQGGQGATEAFF,TGTGCCAGCAGCCAAGGGGGGCAGGGGGCGACTGAAGCTTTCTTT
TRBV11-2,.,many,TRBJ2-2,CASSLRGLNTGELFF,TGTGCCAGCAGCTTACGGGGACTCAACACCGGGGAGCTGTTTTTT
TRBV6-5,.,few,TRBJ1-2,CASSYFPPTGRSGGYTF,TGTGCCAGCAGTTATTTCCCTCCGACAGGACGCTCCGGGGGCTACACCTTC
TRBV24-1,.,.,TRBJ1-1,CATSDLYGSEAFF,TGTGCCACCAGTGACCTTTACGGGTCGGAAGCTTTCTTT
TRBV20-1,.,many,TRBJ1-5,CSARMQGQPQHF,TGCAGTGCTAGGATGCAGGGGCAGCCCCAGCATTTT
TRBV3-1,TRBD2,.,TRBJ2-7,CASSQVAGARSYEQYF,TGTGCCAGCAGCCAAGTTGCGGGAGCGCGCTCCTACGAGCAGTACTTC
TRBV11-1,TRBD1,few,TRBJ1-1,CASSSGGGRNTEAFF,TGTGCCAGCAGCTCCGGAGGGGGCAGGAACACTGAAGCTTTCTTT
TRBV12-3/TRBV12-4,TRBD1,.,TRBJ2-7,CASTARVGQASEQYF,TGTGCCAGCACCGCCCGAGTGGGACAGGCGAGCGAGCAGTACTTC
TRBV11-2,TRBD2,few,TRBJ2-7,CASSLGPGTINEQYF,TGTGCCAGCAGCTTAGGGCCGGGGACTATCAACGAGCAGTACTTC
TRBV10-3,TRBD1,.,TRBJ1-2,CAIKGTGGEGGYTF,TGTGCCATCAAGGGGACAGGGGGCGAGGGTGGCTACACCTTC
TRBV6-1,.,.,TRBJ1-4,CATKNPGTTNEKLFF,TGTGCCACCAAAAATCCCGGGACAACTAATGAAAAACTGTTTTTT
TRBV24-1,.,few,TRBJ1-5,CATSGQGTYSNQPQHF,TGTGCCACCAGTGGGCAGGGAACTTATAGCAATCAGCCCCAGCATTTT
TRBV29-1,.,.,TRBJ2-2,CSAGPGPGELFF,TGCAGCGCAGGCCCGGGGCCCGGGGAGCTGTTTTTT
TRBV20-1,.,.,TRBJ1-2,CSVLGQWALGGYTF,TGCAGTGTTCTCGGACAGTGGGCGCTGGGGGGCTACACCTTC
TRBV6-1,.,few,TRBJ1-5,CASRNQGSQPQHF,TGTGCCAGCAGAAACCAGGGATCCCAGCCCCAGCATTTT
TRBV18,TRBD1,many,TRBJ1-2,CASSPQGDYGYTF,TGTGCCAGCAGTCCACAGGGGGACTATGGCTACACCTTC
TRBV6-1,.,many,TRBJ1-2,CASSESPGKVRGYTF,TGTGCCAGCAGTGAATCCCCAGGGAAGGTGAGGGGCTACACCTTC
TRBV19,.,.,TRBJ1-5,CASSSGHNSNQPQHF,TGTGCCAGTAGTTCGGGACACAATAGCAATCAGCCCCAGCATTTT
TRBV20-1,TRBD2,once,TRBJ2-3,CSAVLLGRQSTDTQYF,TGCAGTGCCGTCCTCCTCGGGAGGCAAAGCACAGATACGCAGTATTTT
TRBV7-3,.,few,TRBJ2-7,CASSLSGGPDYEQYF,TGTGCCAGCAGCTTATCGGGCGGGCCCGACTACGAGCAGTACTTC
TRBV7-3,TRBD2,once,TRBJ2-1,CASSPGTSSGNEQFF,TGTGCCAGCAGCCCTGGGACTAGTTCGGGCAATGAGCAGTTCTTC
TRBV28,TRBD1,many,TRBJ2-7,CASSFPIRDSSYEQYF,TGTGCCAGCAGTTTCCCCATCAGGGACAGTTCCTACGAGCAGTACTTC
TRBV12-3/TRBV12-4,TRBD2,.,TRBJ2-7,CASSPGTSRLEQYF,TGTGCCAGCAGTCCCGGGACTAGCAGGCTGGAGCAGTACTTC